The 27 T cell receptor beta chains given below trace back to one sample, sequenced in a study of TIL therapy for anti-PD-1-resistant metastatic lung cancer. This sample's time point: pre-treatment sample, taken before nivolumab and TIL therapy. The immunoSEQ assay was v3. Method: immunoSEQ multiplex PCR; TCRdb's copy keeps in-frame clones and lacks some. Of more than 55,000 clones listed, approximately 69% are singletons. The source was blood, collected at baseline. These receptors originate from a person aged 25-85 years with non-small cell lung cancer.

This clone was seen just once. The CDR3 loop reads CASSFVTGGNEQFF. CDR3 nucleotide sequence: TGTGCCAGCAGCTTTGTTACGGGGGGGAATGAGCAGTTCTTC. The rearrangement joins TRBV7-8 to TRBJ2-1, with TRBD2 matching over 8 bases. CDR3 length: 14 residues. J was trimmed by 7 bases and V by 3 bases; bases with no gene match: 5. Germline V gives CDR1 SGHVS, CDR2 FQNEAQ.

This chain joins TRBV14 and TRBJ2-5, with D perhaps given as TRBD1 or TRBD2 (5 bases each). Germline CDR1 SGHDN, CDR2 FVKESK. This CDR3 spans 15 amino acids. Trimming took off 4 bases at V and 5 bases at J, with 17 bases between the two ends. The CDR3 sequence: CASSRQGWGEETQYF. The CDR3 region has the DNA TGTGCCAGCAGCCGCCAGGGATGGGGAGAGGAGACCCAGTACTTC.

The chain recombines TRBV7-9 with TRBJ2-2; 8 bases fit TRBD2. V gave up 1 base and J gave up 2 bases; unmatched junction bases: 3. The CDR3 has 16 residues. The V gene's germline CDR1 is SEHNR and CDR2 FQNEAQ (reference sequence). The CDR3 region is CASSLGTSGNTGELFF. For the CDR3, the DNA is TGTGCCAGCAGCTTAGGAACTAGCGGTAACACCGGGGAGCTGTTTTTT.

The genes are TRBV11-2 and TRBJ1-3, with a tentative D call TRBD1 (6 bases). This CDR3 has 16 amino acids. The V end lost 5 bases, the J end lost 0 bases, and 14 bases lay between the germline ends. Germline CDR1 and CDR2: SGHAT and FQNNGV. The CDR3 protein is CASSRDRTRSGNTIYF. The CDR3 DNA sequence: TGTGCCAGCAGCAGAGACAGGACGCGCTCTGGAAACACCATATATTTT.

CDR3 DNA sequence: TGTGCCAGCAGTTACATGACTAACTATGGCTACACCTTC. This gives the protein CASSYMTNYGYTF. The chain uses TRBV6-5 and TRBJ1-2, with D unclear. There are 13 residues in the CDR3. Trimming shortened V by 2 bases and J by 0 bases, and 4 bases separated the two germline ends. Germline V gene sequence: CDR1 MNHEY, CDR2 SVGAGI.

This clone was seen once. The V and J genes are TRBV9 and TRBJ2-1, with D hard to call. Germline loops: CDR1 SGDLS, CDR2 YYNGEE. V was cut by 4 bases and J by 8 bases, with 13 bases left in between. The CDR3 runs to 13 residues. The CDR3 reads CASSFLGMDEQFF. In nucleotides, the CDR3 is TGTGCCAGCAGCTTCCTGGGGATGGATGAGCAGTTCTTC.

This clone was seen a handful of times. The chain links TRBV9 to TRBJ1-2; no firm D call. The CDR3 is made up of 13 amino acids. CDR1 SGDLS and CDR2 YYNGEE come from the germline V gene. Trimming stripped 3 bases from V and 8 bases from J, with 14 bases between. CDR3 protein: CASSAQDGRGYTF. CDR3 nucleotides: TGTGCCAGCAGCGCCCAGGACGGCCGGGGCTACACCTTC.

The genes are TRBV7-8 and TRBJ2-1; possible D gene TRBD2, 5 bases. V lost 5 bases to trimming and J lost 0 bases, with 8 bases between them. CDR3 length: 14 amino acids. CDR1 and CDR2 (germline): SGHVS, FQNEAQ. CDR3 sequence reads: CASSPGSSYNEQFF. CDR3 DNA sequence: TGTGCCAGCAGCCCGGGAAGCTCCTACAATGAGCAGTTCTTC.

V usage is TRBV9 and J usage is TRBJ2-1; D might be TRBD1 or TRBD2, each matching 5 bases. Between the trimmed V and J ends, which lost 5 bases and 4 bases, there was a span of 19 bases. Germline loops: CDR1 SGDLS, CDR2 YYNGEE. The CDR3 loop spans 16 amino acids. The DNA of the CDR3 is TGTGCCAGCAGTGAGAACCGGGACCTCCCTTACAATGAGCAGTTCTTC. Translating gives CASSENRDLPYNEQFF.

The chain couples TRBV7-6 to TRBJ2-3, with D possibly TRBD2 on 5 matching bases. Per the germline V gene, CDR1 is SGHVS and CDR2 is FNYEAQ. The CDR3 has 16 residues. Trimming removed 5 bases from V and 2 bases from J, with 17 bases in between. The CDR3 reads CASSPRHSGDTDTQYF. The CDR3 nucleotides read TGTGCCAGCAGCCCCAGGCACAGCGGCGACACAGATACGCAGTATTTT.

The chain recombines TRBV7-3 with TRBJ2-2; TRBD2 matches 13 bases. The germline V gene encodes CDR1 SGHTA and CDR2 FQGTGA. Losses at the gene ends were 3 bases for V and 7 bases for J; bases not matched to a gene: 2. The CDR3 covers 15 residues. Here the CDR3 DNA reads TGTGCCAGCAGCTTGGGACTAGCGGGACACGGGGAGCTGTTTTTT. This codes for CASSLGLAGHGELFF.

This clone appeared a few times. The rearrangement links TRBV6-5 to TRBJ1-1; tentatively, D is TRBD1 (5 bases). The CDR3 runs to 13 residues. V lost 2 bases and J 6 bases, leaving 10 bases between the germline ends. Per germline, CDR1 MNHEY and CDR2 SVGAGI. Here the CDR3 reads CASSYAEGAEAFF. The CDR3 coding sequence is TGTGCCAGCAGTTACGCGGAAGGGGCTGAAGCTTTCTTT.

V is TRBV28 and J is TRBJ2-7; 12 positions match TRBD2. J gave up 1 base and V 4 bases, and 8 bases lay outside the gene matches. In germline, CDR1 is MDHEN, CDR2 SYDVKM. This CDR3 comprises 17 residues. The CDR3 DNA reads TGTGCCAGCAGTTCCCAAGGACTAGCGGGGTATTCCTACGAGCAGTACTTC. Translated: CASSSQGLAGYSYEQYF.

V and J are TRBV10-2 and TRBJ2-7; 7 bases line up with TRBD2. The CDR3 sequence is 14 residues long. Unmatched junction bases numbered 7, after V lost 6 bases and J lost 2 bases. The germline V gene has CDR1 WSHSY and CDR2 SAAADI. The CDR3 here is CASRWGRGTYEQYF. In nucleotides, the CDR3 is TGCGCCAGCAGATGGGGGAGGGGAACCTACGAGCAGTACTTC.

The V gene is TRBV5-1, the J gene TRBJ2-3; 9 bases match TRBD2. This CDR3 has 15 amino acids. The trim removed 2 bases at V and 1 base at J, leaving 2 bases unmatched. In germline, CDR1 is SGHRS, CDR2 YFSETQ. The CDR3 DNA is TGCGCCAGCAGCTTTCCTAGCGGGGGCACAGATACGCAGTATTTT. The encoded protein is CASSFPSGGTDTQYF.

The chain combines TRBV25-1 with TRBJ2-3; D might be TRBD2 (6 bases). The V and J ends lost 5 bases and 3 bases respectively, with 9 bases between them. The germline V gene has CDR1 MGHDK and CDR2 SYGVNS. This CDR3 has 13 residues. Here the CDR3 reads CASSWDFTDTQYF. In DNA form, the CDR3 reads TGTGCCAGCAGTTGGGACTTTACAGATACGCAGTATTTT.

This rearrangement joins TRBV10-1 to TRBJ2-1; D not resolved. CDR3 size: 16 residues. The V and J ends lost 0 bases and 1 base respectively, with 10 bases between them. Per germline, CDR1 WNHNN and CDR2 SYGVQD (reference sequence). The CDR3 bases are TGCGCCAGCAGTGAGTCGGCTTTGGGGTCCTACAATGAGCAGTTCTTC. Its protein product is CASSESALGSYNEQFF.

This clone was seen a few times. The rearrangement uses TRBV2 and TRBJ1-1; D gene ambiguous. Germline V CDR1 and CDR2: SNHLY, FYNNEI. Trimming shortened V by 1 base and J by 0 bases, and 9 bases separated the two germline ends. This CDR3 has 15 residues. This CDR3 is CASSEDSAMNTEAFF. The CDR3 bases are TGTGCCAGCAGTGAAGATTCGGCTATGAACACTGAAGCTTTCTTT.

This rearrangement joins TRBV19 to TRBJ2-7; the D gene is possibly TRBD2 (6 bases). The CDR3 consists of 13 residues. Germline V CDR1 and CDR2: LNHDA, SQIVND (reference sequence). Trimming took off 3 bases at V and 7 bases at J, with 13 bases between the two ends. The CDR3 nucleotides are TGTGCCAGTAGTATTCACCCGGCGGGAGAGCAGTACTTC. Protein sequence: CASSIHPAGEQYF.

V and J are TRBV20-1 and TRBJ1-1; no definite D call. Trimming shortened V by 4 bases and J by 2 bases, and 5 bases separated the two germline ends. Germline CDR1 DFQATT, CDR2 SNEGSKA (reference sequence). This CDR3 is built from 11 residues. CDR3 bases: TGCAGTGCTAAGGGAAACACTGAAGCTTTCTTT. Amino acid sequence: CSAKGNTEAFF.

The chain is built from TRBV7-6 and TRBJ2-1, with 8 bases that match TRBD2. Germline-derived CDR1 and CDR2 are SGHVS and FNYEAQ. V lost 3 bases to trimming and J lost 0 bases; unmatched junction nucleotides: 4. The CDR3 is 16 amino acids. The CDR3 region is CASSFGGANSYNEQFF. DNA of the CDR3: TGTGCCAGCAGCTTCGGGGGGGCCAACTCCTACAATGAGCAGTTCTTC.

As DNA, the CDR3 is TGCGCCAGCAGTCCCGGGACGCAAGGCTCTGGAAACACCATATATTTT. It yields the protein CASSPGTQGSGNTIYF. The chain links TRBV5-1 to TRBJ1-3, with D tentatively TRBD1 (5 bases). The CDR3 has 16 residues. Trimming took 5 bases from V and 0 from J, leaving 15 bases between them. Germline V lookup: CDR1 SGHRS, CDR2 YFSETQ.

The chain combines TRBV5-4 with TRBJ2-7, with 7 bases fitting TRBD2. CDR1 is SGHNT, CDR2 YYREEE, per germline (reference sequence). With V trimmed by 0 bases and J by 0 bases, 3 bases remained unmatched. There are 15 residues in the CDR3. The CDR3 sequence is CASSLVGGGSYEQYF. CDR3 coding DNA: TGTGCCAGCAGCTTGGTTGGGGGGGGCTCCTACGAGCAGTACTTC.

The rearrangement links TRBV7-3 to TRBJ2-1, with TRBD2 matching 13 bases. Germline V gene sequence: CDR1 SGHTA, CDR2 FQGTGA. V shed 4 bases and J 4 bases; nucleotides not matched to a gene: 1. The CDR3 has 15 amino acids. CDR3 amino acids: CASSWTSGSYNEQFF. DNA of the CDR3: TGTGCCAGCAGCTGGACTAGCGGGAGTTACAATGAGCAGTTCTTC.

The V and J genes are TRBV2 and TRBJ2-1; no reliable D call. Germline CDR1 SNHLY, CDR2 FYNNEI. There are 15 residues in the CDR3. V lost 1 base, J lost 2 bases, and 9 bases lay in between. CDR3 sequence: CASSEGELAYNEQFF. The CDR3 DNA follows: TGTGCCAGCAGTGAAGGGGAACTCGCCTACAATGAGCAGTTCTTC.

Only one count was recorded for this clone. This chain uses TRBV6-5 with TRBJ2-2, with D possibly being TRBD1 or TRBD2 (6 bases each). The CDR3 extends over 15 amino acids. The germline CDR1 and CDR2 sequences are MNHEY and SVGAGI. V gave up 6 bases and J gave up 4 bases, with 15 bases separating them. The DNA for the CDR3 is TGTGCCAGCAGCCCCGGGGGCGCGGGCACCGGGGAGCTGTTTTTT. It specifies CASSPGGAGTGELFF.

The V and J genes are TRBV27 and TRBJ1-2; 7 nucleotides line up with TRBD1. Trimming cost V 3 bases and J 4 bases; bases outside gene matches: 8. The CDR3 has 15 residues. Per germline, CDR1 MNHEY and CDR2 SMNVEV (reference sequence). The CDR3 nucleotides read TGTGCCAGCAGTTTGGGGGGAACAGGGGTCTATGGCTACACCTTC. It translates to CASSLGGTGVYGYTF.